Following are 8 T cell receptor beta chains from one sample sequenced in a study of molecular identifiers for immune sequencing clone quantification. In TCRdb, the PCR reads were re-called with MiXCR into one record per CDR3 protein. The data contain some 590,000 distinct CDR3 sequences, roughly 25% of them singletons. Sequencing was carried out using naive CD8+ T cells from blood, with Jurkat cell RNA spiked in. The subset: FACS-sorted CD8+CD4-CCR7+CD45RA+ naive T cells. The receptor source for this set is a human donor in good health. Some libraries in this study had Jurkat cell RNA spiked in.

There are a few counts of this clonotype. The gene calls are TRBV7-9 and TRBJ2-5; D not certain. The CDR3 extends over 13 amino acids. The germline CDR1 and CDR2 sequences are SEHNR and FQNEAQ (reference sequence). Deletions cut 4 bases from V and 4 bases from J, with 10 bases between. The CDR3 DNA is TGTGCCAGCAGCTATTTGGGATCAGAGACCCAGTACTTC. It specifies CASSYLGSETQYF.

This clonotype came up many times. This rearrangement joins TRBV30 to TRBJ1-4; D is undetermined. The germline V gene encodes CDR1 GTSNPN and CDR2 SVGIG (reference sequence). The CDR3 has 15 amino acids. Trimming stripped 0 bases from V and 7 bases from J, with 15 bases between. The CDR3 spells CAWSVLGGPSEKLFF. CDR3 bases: TGTGCCTGGAGTGTACTGGGAGGGCCCAGTGAAAAACTGTTTTTT.

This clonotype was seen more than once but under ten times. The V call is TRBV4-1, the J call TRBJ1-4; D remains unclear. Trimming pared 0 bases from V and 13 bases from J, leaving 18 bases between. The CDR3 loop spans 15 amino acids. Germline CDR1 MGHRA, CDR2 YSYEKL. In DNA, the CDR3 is TGCGCCAGCAGCCAAGATCTTCAGTGGGGAGCGGGACTGTTTTTT. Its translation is CASSQDLQWGAGLFF.

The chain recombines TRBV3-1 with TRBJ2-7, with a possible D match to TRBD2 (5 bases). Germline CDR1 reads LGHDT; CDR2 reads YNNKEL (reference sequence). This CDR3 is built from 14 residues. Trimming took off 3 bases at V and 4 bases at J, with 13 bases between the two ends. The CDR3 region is CASSHAGPPYEQYF. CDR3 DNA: TGTGCCAGCAGCCATGCGGGCCCCCCTTACGAGCAGTACTTC.

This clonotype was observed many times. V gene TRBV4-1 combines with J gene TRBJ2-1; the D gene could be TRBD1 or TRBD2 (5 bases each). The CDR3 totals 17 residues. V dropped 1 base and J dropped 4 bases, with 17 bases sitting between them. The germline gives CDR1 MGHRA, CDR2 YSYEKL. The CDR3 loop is CASSQGLPTGLYNEQFF. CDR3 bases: TGCGCCAGCAGCCAAGGACTACCAACAGGACTGTACAATGAGCAGTTCTTC.

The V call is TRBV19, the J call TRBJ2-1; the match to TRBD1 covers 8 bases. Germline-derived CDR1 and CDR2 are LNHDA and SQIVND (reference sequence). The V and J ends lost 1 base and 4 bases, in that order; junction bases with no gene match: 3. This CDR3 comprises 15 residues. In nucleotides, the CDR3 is TGTGCCAGTAGTATAGGGCAGGGGGCTTACAATGAGCAGTTCTTC. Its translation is CASSIGQGAYNEQFF.

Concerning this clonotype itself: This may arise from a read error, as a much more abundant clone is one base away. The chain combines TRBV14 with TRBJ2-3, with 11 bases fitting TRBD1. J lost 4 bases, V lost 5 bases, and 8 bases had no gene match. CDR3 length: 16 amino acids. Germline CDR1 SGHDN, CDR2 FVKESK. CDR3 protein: CASSIWTGGTADTQYF. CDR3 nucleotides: TGTGCCAGCAGCATCTGGACAGGGGGCACGGCAGATACGCAGTATTTT.

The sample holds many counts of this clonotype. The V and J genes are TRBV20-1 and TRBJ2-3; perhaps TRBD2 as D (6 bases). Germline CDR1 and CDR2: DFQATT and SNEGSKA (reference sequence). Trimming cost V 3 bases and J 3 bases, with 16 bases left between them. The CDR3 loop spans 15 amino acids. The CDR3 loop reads CSARAAGTGTDTQYF. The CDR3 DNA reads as TGCAGTGCTAGGGCGGCGGGGACTGGGACAGATACGCAGTATTTT.